The clone carrying this T cell receptor (beta chain) was picked up a small number of times. No antigen is known for it. This sample is part of a study of blood T cells in healthy people across ages. The study, taken as a whole, reports: More naive CD4+ cells and higher diversity marked long-lived donors relative to aged donors. PBMCs were not sorted, which prevented a conclusive comparison of naive versus antigen-experienced cells.

Trimming took 0 bases from V and 0 from J; bases not matched to a gene: 1. The CDR3 is made up of 16 amino acids. The V gene's germline CDR1 is DFQATT and CDR2 SNEGSKA (reference sequence). Together with a sample-barcoded 5' primer, a J-beta primer mix was included in a second PCR lasting about 7 to 11 cycles. The authors tagged each cDNA molecule using a template-switch adaptor with 12 random nucleotides. MiXCR was run by TCRdb on the 5' RACE reads, yielding one entry per CDR3 protein. The data contain hundreds of thousands of distinct CDR3 sequences, 40% to 50% of them singletons. The sample was blood. This sequence joins TRBV20-1 and TRBJ2-1; 11 positions agree with TRBD2. This TCR derives from a man older than 75 in good health. CDR3 region: CSARDSGGGSYNEQFF. CDR3 DNA sequence: TGCAGTGCTAGAGATAGCGGGGGGGGCTCCTACAATGAGCAGTTCTTC.